This paragraph covers one TCR beta chain sequence. The data stem from a study of graft-versus-host responses after intestinal transplantation. Overall study: Each recipient received a multivisceral, liver-intestinal, or isolated intestinal graft. Every transplant recipient was induced with anti-thymocyte globulin, then maintained on tacrolimus and steroids for two to four years.

Germline V gene data show CDR1 as MNHEY and CDR2 as SMNVEV (reference sequence). The CDR3 is made up of 18 amino acids. Losses at the gene ends were 3 bases for V and 0 bases for J; bases not matched to a gene: 14. TCRdb keeps only in-frame clones here, not all; method: immunoSEQ multiplex PCR. This sample yields over 10,000 clones, of which 80% to 90% are seen a single time; 20% to 30% belongs to the top ten. This clonotype was sampled from a human patient who received an intestinal transplant, so some T cells may come from the graft donor. This specimen was PBMCs, taken after intestinal transplantation. V and J are TRBV27 and TRBJ2-7; 7 nucleotides match TRBD1. CDR3 sequence: CASSLRTGDYPPSYEQYF. DNA of the CDR3: TGTGCCAGCAGTTTGCGGACAGGAGATTACCCACCCTCCTACGAGCAGTACTTC.